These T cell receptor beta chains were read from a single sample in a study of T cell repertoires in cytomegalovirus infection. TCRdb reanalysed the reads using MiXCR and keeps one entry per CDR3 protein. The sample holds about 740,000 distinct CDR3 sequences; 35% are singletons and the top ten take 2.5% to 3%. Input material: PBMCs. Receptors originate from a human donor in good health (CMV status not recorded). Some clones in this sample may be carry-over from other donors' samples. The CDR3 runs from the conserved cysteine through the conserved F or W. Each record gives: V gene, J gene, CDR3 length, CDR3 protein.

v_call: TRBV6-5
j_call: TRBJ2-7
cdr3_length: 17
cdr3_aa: CASSYRMWTGPSYEQYF

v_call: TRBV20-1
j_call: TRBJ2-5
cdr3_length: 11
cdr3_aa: CSVFMGETQYF

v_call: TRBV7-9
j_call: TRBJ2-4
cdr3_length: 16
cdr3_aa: CASSGEGQGAKNIQYF

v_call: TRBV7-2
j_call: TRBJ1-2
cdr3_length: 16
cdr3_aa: CASSANPGQGNYGYTF

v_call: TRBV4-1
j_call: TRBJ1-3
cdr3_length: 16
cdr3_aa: CASSPPYGHSGNTIYF

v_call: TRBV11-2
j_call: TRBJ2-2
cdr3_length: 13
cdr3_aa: CASSLDNSGELFF

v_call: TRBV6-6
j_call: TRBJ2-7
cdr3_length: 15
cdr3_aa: CASSASTIPSYEQYF

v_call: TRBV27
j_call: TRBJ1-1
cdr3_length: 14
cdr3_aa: CASCREGGNTEAFF

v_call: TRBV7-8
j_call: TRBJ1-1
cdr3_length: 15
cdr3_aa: CASSLGTVPNTEAFF

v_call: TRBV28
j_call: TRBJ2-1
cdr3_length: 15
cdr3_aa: CASSPTGWGSNEQFF

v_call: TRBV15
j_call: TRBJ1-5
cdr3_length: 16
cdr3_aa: CATSRDLGTGNQPQHF

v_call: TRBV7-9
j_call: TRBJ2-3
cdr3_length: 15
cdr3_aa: CASTVIAGGTDTQYF

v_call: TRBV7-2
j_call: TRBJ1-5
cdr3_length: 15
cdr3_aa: CASSPTTGFNQPQHF

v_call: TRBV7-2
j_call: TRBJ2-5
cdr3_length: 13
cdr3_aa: CASSLAPPETHYF

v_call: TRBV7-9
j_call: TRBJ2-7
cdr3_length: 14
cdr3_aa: CASSFLGGAHEQYF

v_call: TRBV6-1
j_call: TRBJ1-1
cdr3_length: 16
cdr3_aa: CASSPQSRTGYQPAFF

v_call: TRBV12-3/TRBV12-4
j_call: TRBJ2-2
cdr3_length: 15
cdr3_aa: CASPGEDRVNGELFF

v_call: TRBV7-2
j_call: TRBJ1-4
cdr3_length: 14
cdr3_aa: CASSVPGQYGKLFF

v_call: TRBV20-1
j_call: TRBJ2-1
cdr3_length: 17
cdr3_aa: CSASSVASSKTYNEQFF

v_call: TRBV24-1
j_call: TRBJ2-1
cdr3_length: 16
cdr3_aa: CATSDVRPQGLGEQFF